A selection of T cell receptor beta chains follows, all from one sample in a study of cytomegalovirus exposure and HLA in healthy donors. Sequencing was performed with immunoSEQ multiplex PCR; in TCRdb, only in-frame clones are kept and a portion is missing. The sample yields some 190,000 clones, 70% to 80% seen once. Sample: PBMCs. The receptor set was obtained from a man between 18 and 29 years old in good health and CMV-seronegative. Both conserved end residues are part of each CDR3. Some rows mark clone size as missing; the rest say once, few, many or name a class of expanded clone.

clone size | J gene | V gene | CDR3 protein
NA | TRBJ2-7 | TRBV28 | CASSLSAGWGYEQYF
NA | TRBJ1-4 | TRBV6-1 | CASSVRSNEKLFF
NA | TRBJ2-7 | TRBV7-2 | CASSLALAGAGYEQYF
few | TRBJ2-1 | TRBV25-1 | CASRRMGGQGNEQFF
NA | TRBJ2-5 | TRBV10-2 | CASSGRDRGYQETQYF
NA | TRBJ2-7 | TRBV28 | CASSSTGGHEQYF
once | TRBJ2-3 | TRBV9 | CASSVWDTDTRYF
few | TRBJ2-1 | TRBV7-3 | CASSFGLAGGFSYNEQFF
NA | TRBJ2-7 | TRBV12-5 | CASGLPWGSYYEQYF
NA | TRBJ1-1 | TRBV28 | CASNSFGQYTEAFF
once | TRBJ1-1 | TRBV9 | CASTLTGRNTEAFF
NA | TRBJ1-4 | TRBV2 | CASRRLGEKLFF
few | TRBJ2-7 | TRBV9 | CATTLTYEQYF
NA | TRBJ2-2 | TRBV6-6 | CASSYSNGVDTGELFF
NA | TRBJ2-7 | TRBV6-1 | CASSDPGVYEQYF
few | TRBJ2-7 | TRBV9 | CASSVNSGSTYEQYF
once | TRBJ1-2 | TRBV5-4 | CASSYYPGTAKLNYGYTF
NA | TRBJ1-2 | TRBV5-4 | CASSLSQGLSYGYTF
NA | TRBJ2-1 | TRBV5-1 | CASSLESRNEQFF
NA | TRBJ1-2 | TRBV6-1 | CASSENGRGGEGYTF
NA | TRBJ1-1 | TRBV7-3 | CASSSDRNTEAFF
NA | TRBJ2-4 | TRBV7-3 | CASSLTAGKNIQYF
NA | TRBJ2-3 | TRBV7-9 | CASSSPGLADCSHF
NA | TRBJ1-3 | TRBV2 | CASSEVGGQRLPSGNTIYF
NA | NA | TRBV9 | CASSAYGTGNYEQYF
NA | TRBJ2-7 | TRBV30 | CAWTGGTGGYEQYF
NA | TRBJ2-7 | TRBV29-1 | CSVEDRTSSYEQYF
NA | TRBJ1-6 | TRBV7-9 | CASSPGTPWDSPLHF
NA | TRBJ2-2 | TRBV5-1 | CASSLLGQQNTGELFF
few | TRBJ2-3 | TRBV19 | CASSILGQVIGETDTQYF
NA | TRBJ2-1 | TRBV7-2 | CASGGGGMSYNEQFF
few | TRBJ1-5 | TRBV27 | CASSPTDLNQPQHF
few | TRBJ1-4 | TRBV7-9 | CASRRGYREVNEKLFF
NA | TRBJ2-7 | TRBV7-9 | CASSLVGGRAYEQYF
NA | TRBJ2-5 | TRBV2 | CASSRTKLETQYF
NA | TRBJ2-1 | TRBV5-1 | CASSGSGPHNEQFF
NA | TRBJ2-1 | TRBV28 | CASSSPGLAAHHNEQFF
NA | TRBJ1-5 | TRBV23-1 | CASSQGQGNQPQHF
NA | TRBJ2-7 | TRBV9 | CASSVGGRAYEQYF
NA | TRBJ1-1 | TRBV4-1 | CASSQTLAGTEAFF
few | TRBJ2-7 | TRBV6-1 | CASSEADGSGYEQYF
NA | TRBJ2-7 | TRBV9 | CASSPNQGGAYEQYF